This paragraph covers one TCR beta chain sequence. This clonotype has a count of ten or more. The antigen it recognizes is unknown. Per-nucleotide qualities are absent, and no much larger clonotype sits a single base away. cDNA was synthesized by template-switch 5'RACE using a primer carrying a 10-nucleotide random unique molecular identifier by which each TCR transcript was tagged. Over 180 million TCR-beta sequences, covering 15-18 subjects, were produced in each sequencing run. The RNeasy kit was used for extraction of total RNA. Using the KAPA Real-time Library Amplification kit, TCR-beta VDJ regions were amplified with primers for the TCR constant region and the 5'RACE anchor. A first PCR added sample indexes and Illumina adaptors, and a second PCR then raised library yield. After Ampure bead purification, the roughly 650 bp TCR product was size-selected on a 2% E-gel SizeSelection system. Library quality was checked on a Bioanalyzer, concentration was measured with Qubit, and libraries were quantified with the Kapa Library Quantification kit before pooling. Paired-end 2 x 150 bp sequencing of the libraries was performed on an Illumina HiSeq 2500. To increase sequence diversity, roughly 24-31% phiX was spiked into each library pool. Concerning the study's data processing: The UMI-based MiGEC pipeline processed quality-filtered reads and removed over 75% of raw TCR sequences during error correction. VDJ genes were aligned to IMGT germline references, and clonotypes were defined by unique CDR3 amino acid sequence plus V-J genes. Clonal expansion, Shannon diversity, and CDR3 relatedness (CalcPairwiseDistances, ClusterSamples) were evaluated with VDJtools, and phylogenetic trees were built with CLCbio workbench. A clone was classed as expanded if it had 8 or more unique UMIs, a cutoff based on coefficient-of-variation modelling across technical triplicates. The public reads were run again by TCRdb, first through fastp at Q25 and then through MiXCR, and only productive beta chains were kept. CDR3 protein duplicates are merged, each entry listing the most common genes and DNA. These V and J calls are TCRdb output, not the study's own analysis. Here the sample has 60,000 to 90,000 distinct CDR3 sequences; more than 8.5% occur a single time. The leading ten clones occupy 9.5% to 10% of the sample.

The germline V gene provides CDR1 SGHRS and CDR2 YFSETQ. From the cysteine up to the phenylalanine, the CDR3 has a length of 17 residues. Left in the record is the CDR3 DNA by itself, 51 bases read in frame from the first base. At the junction V is shortened by 3 bases and J by 1 base; bases outside the gene matches: 5. In the paper's terms, the time point label means: longitudinal time-point 1 (baseline). The healthy controls were volunteers from blood banks in Maryland, USA. Libraries from unsorted PBMCs were made from 2 million PBMCs kept in RNAlater at -80 degrees C until RNA extraction. PBMCs were separated from peripheral blood using Ficoll-Hypaque density gradient centrifugation and then cryopreserved in liquid nitrogen. These data originate in a study of neurological immune-mediated disorders (dated by TCRdb to the late 2010s). Regarding the complete study: Peripheral blood TCR-beta repertoires from patients with HTLV-I-associated myelopathy (HAM/TSP), patients with multiple sclerosis, and healthy controls were compared in the study using UMI-based sequencing. Longitudinal HAM/TSP and healthy donors had 3 time-points each (3-40 month intervals). Longitudinal samples, technical triplicates and paired sorted CD4+ and CD8+ T-cell subsets, alongside PBMC samples, were included among the approximately 110 TCR-beta libraries. Of the approximately 68 subjects in the cohort, about 14 were HAM/TSP patients, some 34 were multiple sclerosis patients, and around 20 were healthy controls. Here is what the overall study found, with its caveats: TCR clonal expansion was highest in HAM/TSP patients and lowest in MS patients, with MS patients falling below even healthy controls. No identical CDR3 amino acid sequences were shared among expanded clones across subjects, suggesting private TCR-beta repertoires in all groups.

The sequence links TRBV5-1 to TRBJ2-3, and TRBD2 matches 13 of the central bases. This clonotype was obtained from a man under 40 in good health. The source material was PBMCs. Here is the DNA: TGCGCCAGCAGCTCCGGGACTAGCGGGATAGGCACAGATACGCAGTATTTT. Its product reads: CASSSGTSGIGTDTQYF.